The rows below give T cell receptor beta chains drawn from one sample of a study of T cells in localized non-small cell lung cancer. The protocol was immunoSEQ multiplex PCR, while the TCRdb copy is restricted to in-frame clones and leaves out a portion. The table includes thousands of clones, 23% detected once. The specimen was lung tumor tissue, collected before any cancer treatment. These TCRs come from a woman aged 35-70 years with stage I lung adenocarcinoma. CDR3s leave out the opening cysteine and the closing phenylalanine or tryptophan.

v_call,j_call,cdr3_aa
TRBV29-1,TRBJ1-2,SVESGGVGYT
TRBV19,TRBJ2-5,ASRGLAGVQETQY
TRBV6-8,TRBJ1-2,ASSATDWVGYT
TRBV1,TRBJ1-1,ASSQDRAEAF
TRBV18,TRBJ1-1,ASSPPGWTEAF
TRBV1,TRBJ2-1,ASSHLDSSSYNEQF
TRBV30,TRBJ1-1,AWSVNKGSTEAF
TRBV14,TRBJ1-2,ASSQTWGYGYT
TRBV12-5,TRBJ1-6,ASGLVAGGETPLH
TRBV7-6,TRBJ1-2,ASSSGQGIYGYT